Below, 7 T cell receptor beta chains from the same sample are listed, as sequenced in a study of glioma-infiltrating T cells (dated by TCRdb to the mid-2010s). Sequencing was performed on an Illumina MiSeq. The iRepertoire nested amplicon-rescue multiplex PCR (arm-PCR) platform was used to amplify TCR alpha and beta CDR3 regions from RNA. Through fastp at Q25 and MiXCR, TCRdb rebuilt clones from the public reads, retaining in-frame beta chains. Records with the same CDR3 protein are collapsed into one entry carrying the most frequent genes and DNA. The sample table lists around 180,000 distinct CDR3 sequences, under 55% of them with a count of one. Of the sample, 5.2% falls within the top ten clones. Material: glioma tissue, nonneoplastic brain tissue, or PBMCs (not recorded which). These TCRs come from a human donor with low-grade glioma or glioblastoma, undergoing nonglioma brain surgery, or in good health (not recorded which).

This clonotype was seen ten or more times. The genes are TRBV20-1 and TRBJ2-7; 12 positions match TRBD2. The CDR3 has 14 amino acids. Germline trimming cut 5 bases from V and 7 bases from J; bases unmatched to any gene: 9. CDR1 is DFQATT, CDR2 SNEGSKA, per germline (reference sequence). CDR3 residues: CSAEELAGGEEQYF. The CDR3 bases are TGCAGTGCTGAAGAACTAGCGGGAGGTGAAGAGCAGTACTTC.

As concerns this clonotype: This is likely a read error, given that the CDR3 carries no conserved phenylalanine or tryptophan at its end. The chain links TRBV12-3 or TRBV12-4 to TRBJ2-1; 10 bases match TRBD1. CDR3 length: 15 amino acids. The J segment lost 10 bases and the V segment lost 1 base, leaving 7 bases of the junction unmatched. In nucleotides, the CDR3 is TGTGCCAGCAGTTTAGATTGGGACAGGGGAAGGGAGCAGTTCTCC. Its protein is CASSLDWDRGREQFS.

Note on this clonotype: This may be a read error, as it is one base from a much larger clone. This chain joins TRBV10-3 and TRBJ1-2, with 7 bases lining up with TRBD1. The CDR3 has 13 residues. The germline V gene has CDR1 ENHRY and CDR2 SYGVKD. CDR3 protein: CALSNDRDHGYTF. The CDR3 nucleotides are TGTGCCCTCAGCAATGACAGGGATCATGGCTACACCTTC.

The chain couples TRBV5-1 to TRBJ2-3; D perhaps matches TRBD1 (5 bases). V lost 4 bases and J lost 0, with 15 bases in between. Germline lookup yields CDR1 SGHRS and CDR2 YFSETQ. There are 16 residues in the CDR3. The CDR3 DNA is TGCGCCAGCAGCGTGGTGTCCGCAGGGAGCACAGATACGCAGTATTTT. It encodes CASSVVSAGSTDTQYF.

This clonotype was counted between two and nine times. An end of the junction does not agree with germline; a read error may underlie this. This chain connects TRBV12-3 or TRBV12-4 to TRBJ2-1; D call uncertain. The length of the CDR3 is 14 residues. CDR3 nucleotides: TGTGCCAACAGTTCGGTTCGGGTTTGGTATGAGCAGTTCTTC. This gives the protein CANSSVRVWYEQFF.

CDR3 protein: CAWGGTSVRYEQYF. The CDR3, as DNA: TGTGCCTGGGGGGGGACTAGCGTCCGCTACGAGCAGTACTTC. V usage is TRBV30 and J usage is TRBJ2-7; 10 bases align to TRBD2. Germline CDR1 GTSNPN, CDR2 SVGIG (reference sequence). Trimming cost V 5 bases and J 3 bases; bases outside gene matches: 7. The CDR3 is 14 amino acids.

The gene calls are TRBV19 and TRBJ1-2; the D gene is possibly TRBD1 (6 bases). Germline loops: CDR1 LNHDA, CDR2 SQIVND (reference sequence). There are 15 residues in the CDR3. V lost 5 bases, J lost 2 bases, and 15 bases lay in between. CDR3 sequence (DNA): TGTGCCAGTAGTCCCGGGACAAGATCGAACTATGGCTACACCTTC. Translating gives CASSPGTRSNYGYTF. The complete variable domain, with remaining parts taken from reference TRBV19 and TRBJ1-2, reads DGGITQSPKYLFRKEGQNVTLSCEQNLNHDAMYWYRQDPGQGLRLIYYSQIVNDFQKGDIAEGYSVSREKKESFPLTVTSAQKNPTAFYLCASSPGTRSNYGYTFGSGTRLTVV.